This TCR beta chain is from a study of breast tumors, draining lymph nodes, adjacent tissues (dated by TCRdb to 2016 to 2017). Some background on the complete study: The study compared TCR beta repertoires across tumor, adjacent nontumor tissue and axillary lymph nodes from breast cancer patients. In human breast cancer, the study set out to evaluate how tumor, surrounding tissue and draining lymph node repertoires relate to one another and whether T cells may move between these sites. Study-level results and caveats: Tumor T-cell repertoires showed less diversity than lymph node repertoires and more diversity than nontumor tissue repertoires, and tumor T-cell repertoires showed preferential V and J gene usage. Rather than being directly demonstrated, the conclusion that tumor T cells originate in lymph nodes was presented as consistent with a hypothesis. Tumor and nontumor tissue repertoires were significantly more similar in luminal-like than in basal-like breast cancer. A scenario in which most tumor T cells derive from the lymph node and then expand within tumor tissue was judged to be consistent with the data.

From a lookup of the germline V gene, CDR1 and CDR2 are SGHDT and YYEEEE. Taken from cysteine to phenylalanine, the CDR3 has 14 residues. The CDR3 DNA has 42 bases and is translated from base 1. This clonotype was observed a single time. Its antigen remains undetermined. This may come from a read error, since a much larger clone is one base off. The sample was run on an Illumina HiSeq 2000. TCR beta chain libraries were generated by multiplex PCR amplification. The amplified TCR beta chain products were analyzed by high-throughput sequencing. TCRdb handled the public reads itself, with Q25 trimming in fastp and clone calling in MiXCR, and kept productive beta chains. Duplicate CDR3 protein sequences are folded into a single record with the most common DNA and genes. The sample table shows about 180,000 distinct CDR3 sequences, and roughly 30% are seen once. Approximately 4.2% of the sample belongs to the ten largest clones.

The lymph node samples were taken from the axillary draining lymph nodes of breast cancer patients. Input material: axillary lymph node tissue. The V gene is TRBV5-6 and the J gene is TRBJ1-5; 9 of the junction bases match TRBD1. The TCR comes from a female donor with breast cancer. Some clones in this sample may be carry-over from other donors' samples. The CDR3 region: CTSSTGQGIGPQHF. The base sequence is TGTACCAGCAGCACGGGACAGGGCATTGGGCCCCAGCATTTT.